Listed here are 2 T cell receptor beta chains from one sample, sequenced in a study of shared clonotypes between healthy human individuals. Sequenced by immunoSEQ multiplex PCR; TCRdb stores in-frame clones only, minus some. The sample lists some 690,000 clones; less than 95% were seen once. The source material was memory CD8+ T cells from PBMCs. Sample subset: CD45RO+ cells pooled with CCR7-negative TemRA cells. These receptors originate from a man aged 18 to 30 in good health. Some clones in this sample may be carry-over from other donors' samples.

The chain employs TRBV7-8 and TRBJ1-1; D is undetermined. This CDR3 has 16 amino acids. V was trimmed by 3 bases and J by 1 base, leaving 15 bases between them. Per germline, CDR1 SGHVS and CDR2 FQNEAQ. In DNA, the CDR3 is TGTGCCAGCAGCTTCCACAACCGGACGGGGAACACTGAAGCTTTCTTT. This gives the protein CASSFHNRTGNTEAFF.

Here the CDR3 reads CASSETGTGSHTQYF. For the CDR3, the DNA is TGTGCCAGCAGTGAAACGGGGACAGGGAGCCATACGCAGTATTTT. The chain uses TRBV6-1 and TRBJ2-3, with 9 bases fitting TRBD1. With 2 bases clipped from V and 7 bases from J, the junction kept 7 bases outside the gene matches. In germline, CDR1 is MNHNS, CDR2 SASEGT. The CDR3 sequence is 15 residues long.